The next 20 T cell receptor beta chains were all read from a single sample in a study of CD8+ T cells in alopecia areata. The authors extracted RNA and reverse transcribed it into cDNA as the sequencing template. Method: immunoSEQ multiplex PCR; TCRdb's copy keeps in-frame clones and lacks some. The sample has under 250,000 clones; 50% to 60% are singletons. The sequenced sample was CD4+ T cells sorted from blood, obtained at week 0. The receptors were gathered from a human donor with alopecia areata.

The chain uses TRBV30 and TRBJ2-7, with unresolved D. The CDR3 loop spans 12 amino acids. CDR1 is GTSNPN and CDR2 is SVGIG in the germline V gene (reference sequence). The V and J ends lost 5 bases and 4 bases respectively, with 12 bases between them. CDR3 sequence reads: CAWGIAGYEQYF. The CDR3 nucleotides are TGTGCCTGGGGAATTGCAGGATACGAGCAGTACTTC.

This clone was seen a few times. The rearrangement uses TRBV9 and TRBJ1-3, with 7 bases fitting TRBD1. The germline V gene encodes CDR1 SGDLS and CDR2 YYNGEE. CDR3 length: 14 amino acids. V lost 3 bases to trimming and J lost 7 bases; unmatched junction nucleotides: 7. This CDR3 reads CASSAGTAFNTIYF. CDR3 DNA sequence: TGTGCCAGCAGCGCTGGGACAGCGTTTAACACCATATATTTT.

J is TRBJ1-2 and V is TRBV15, with 7 bases fitting TRBD1. The CDR3 consists of 17 residues. The ends lost 1 base at V and 0 bases at J; junction bases unmatched: 8. The germline V gene encodes CDR1 LNHNV and CDR2 YYDKDF (reference sequence). The CDR3: CATSRVAGGDTNYGYTF. CDR3 DNA: TGTGCCACCAGCAGAGTGGCAGGGGGGGATACTAACTATGGCTACACCTTC.

This clone came up a few times. This chain connects TRBV5-4 to TRBJ2-1; 10 bases are shared with TRBD2. The CDR3 has 16 residues. Trimming took 0 bases from V and 4 from J; bases not matched to a gene: 4. From germline, CDR1 is SGHNT and CDR2 YYREEE (reference sequence). CDR3 in DNA: TGTGCCAGCAGCTTGGCCCAACTAGCGGGGTACAATGAGCAGTTCTTC. Residues: CASSLAQLAGYNEQFF. Variable domain in full (rest from reference TRBV5-4 and TRBJ2-1): ETGVTQSPTHLIKTRGQQVTLRCSSQSGHNTVSWYQQALGQGPQFIFQYYREEENGRGNFPPRFSGLQFPNYSSELNVNALELDDSALYLCASSLAQLAGYNEQFFGPGTRLTVL.

The rearrangement joins TRBV6-6 to TRBJ2-1; D uncertain. Deletions cut 0 bases from V and 3 bases from J, with 3 bases between. CDR3 length: 13 amino acids. The V gene's germline CDR1 is MNHNY and CDR2 SVGAGI (reference sequence). DNA of the CDR3: TGTGCCAGCAGTTACTCTCACTACAATGAGCAGTTCTTC. Translating it yields CASSYSHYNEQFF.

For the CDR3, the DNA is TGTGCCAGTAGCTCGGGGAGCCGCGCTGAAGCTTTCTTT. This gives the protein CASSSGSRAEAFF. The chain uses TRBV19 and TRBJ1-1, with D uncertain. Germline V gives CDR1 LNHDA, CDR2 SQIVND (reference sequence). This CDR3 comprises 13 residues. Trimming stripped 6 bases from V and 6 bases from J, with 14 bases between.

This sequence joins TRBV7-9 and TRBJ1-1, with TRBD1 as a possible D gene (6 bases). The ends were cut back, 0 bases at V and 6 bases at J, with 11 bases in the middle. Germline-derived CDR1 and CDR2 are SEHNR and FQNEAQ (reference sequence). The CDR3 is 14 amino acids. CDR3 residues: CASSLAGGPAEAFF. CDR3 nucleotides: TGTGCCAGCAGCTTAGCGGGGGGCCCCGCTGAAGCTTTCTTT.

The rearrangement uses TRBV29-1 and TRBJ2-7; 7 nucleotides align to TRBD1. V lost 0 bases and J lost 2; bases outside the gene matches: 7. Germline V gives CDR1 SQVTM, CDR2 ANQGSEA. The CDR3 extends over 15 amino acids. DNA of the CDR3: TGCAGCGTTGAAGATCCGACAGGGTCAACCTACGAGCAGTACTTC. Amino acid sequence: CSVEDPTGSTYEQYF.

The rearrangement links TRBV9 to TRBJ2-7, with 9 bases aligning to TRBD2. V shed 4 bases, J shed 1 base, and the junction held 6 bases outside the gene matches. CDR3 size: 15 residues. Germline V gene sequence: CDR1 SGDLS, CDR2 YYNGEE. The CDR3 protein is CASSPGLAGSYEQYF. The CDR3 DNA reads as TGTGCCAGCAGCCCCGGGCTAGCGGGGTCCTACGAGCAGTACTTC.

A few counts support this clone. This chain connects TRBV29-1 to TRBJ2-7; 8 nucleotides line up with TRBD2. V shed 6 bases and J 0 bases; nucleotides not matched to a gene: 4. Germline V gene lookup returns CDR1 SQVTM and CDR2 ANQGSEA. CDR3 length: 13 amino acids. The CDR3 coding sequence is TGCAGCGTAGAGCGGGGGTCCTCCTACGAGCAGTACTTC. It codes for CSVERGSSYEQYF.

V usage is TRBV29-1 and J usage is TRBJ2-1; D gene ambiguous. V was cut by 2 bases and J by 3 bases, with 8 bases left in between. This CDR3 spans 13 amino acids. CDR1 is SQVTM, CDR2 ANQGSEA, per germline. The CDR3 DNA reads TGCAGCGTTGAACCCGGTGGCTACAATGAGCAGTTCTTC. It translates to CSVEPGGYNEQFF.

The rearrangement links TRBV5-1 to TRBJ2-1; TRBD2 is a possible D gene (6 bases). CDR1 SGHRS and CDR2 YFSETQ come from the germline V gene. CDR3 length: 16 residues. With 2 bases removed from V and 9 bases from J, the gap between germline ends came to 21 bases. The CDR3, as DNA: TGCGCCAGCAGCTTAAGAATCGGGACTGAGGCGGGTGAGCAGTTCTTC. Protein sequence: CASSLRIGTEAGEQFF.

V and J are TRBV29-1 and TRBJ2-5, with D tentatively TRBD1 or TRBD2 (6 bases each). The J call is doubtful: the DNA matches TRBJ2-7 better. The CDR3 is 12 amino acids. Germline CDR1 is SQVTM and CDR2 is ANQGSEA. This CDR3 reads CSAGDTSYEQYF. The CDR3 nucleotides read TGCAGCGCGGGGGACACGTCCTACGAGCAGTACTTC.

J is TRBJ2-3 and V is TRBV7-2; 8 bases are a match to TRBD2. The CDR3 has 14 amino acids. Germline CDR1 and CDR2: SGHTA and FQGNSA. Trimming removed 7 bases from V and 5 bases from J; junction bases left unmatched: 8. The CDR3 loop reads CASTGGAGRDTQYF. The CDR3 nucleotides are TGTGCCAGCACCGGGGGGGCGGGGAGAGATACGCAGTATTTT.

The chain joins TRBV5-4 to TRBJ2-5; D is possibly TRBD2 (6 bases). CDR3 length: 15 residues. CDR1 and CDR2 (germline): SGHNT, YYREEE (reference sequence). V shed 0 bases and J shed 5 bases, with 14 bases lying between them. In nucleotides, the CDR3 is TGTGCCAGCAGCTTGGCGTCACTAGCAGGGGAGACCCAGTACTTC. Its protein product is CASSLASLAGETQYF.

V gene TRBV9 combines with J gene TRBJ2-2, with unresolved D. Germline loops: CDR1 SGDLS, CDR2 YYNGEE. The CDR3 runs 13 residues. V was trimmed by 1 base and J by 3 bases, leaving 4 bases between them. CDR3 loop: CASSVRYTGELFF. The CDR3 nucleotides are TGTGCCAGCAGCGTACGATACACCGGGGAGCTGTTTTTT.

The V call is TRBV30, the J call TRBJ1-1, with 9 bases matching TRBD1. This CDR3 spans 14 amino acids. Looked up from germline, CDR1 is GTSNPN and CDR2 is SVGIG (reference sequence). V shed 4 bases and J 5 bases; nucleotides not matched to a gene: 8. CDR3 DNA sequence: TGTGCCTGGAATACCGGGACAGGGAGTACTGAAGCTTTCTTT. Its translation: CAWNTGTGSTEAFF.

This clone is a singleton in its sample. One end of the junction is discordant with germline, which a read error may explain. The rearrangement uses TRBV7-2 and TRBJ1-2, with 7 bases identical to TRBD1. This CDR3 contains 13 residues. Germline CDR1 and CDR2: SGHTA and FQGNSA. The CDR3 sequence: CASSLARGYGYTF. CDR3 sequence (DNA): TGTGCCAGCAGCCTAGCCAGGGGGTATGGCTACACCTTC. Variable domain in full (rest from reference TRBV7-2 and TRBJ1-2): GAGVSQSPSNKVTEKGKDVELRCDPISGHTALYWYRQSLGQGLEFLIYFQGNSAPDKSGLPSDRFSAERTGGSVSTLTIQRTQQEDSAVYLCASSLARGYGYTFGSGTRLTVV.

The chain is built from TRBV7-9 and TRBJ1-5; D not certain. Germline assignment: CDR1 SEHNR and CDR2 FQNEAQ (reference sequence). The length of the CDR3 is 18 residues. V dropped 4 bases and J dropped 1 base, with 20 bases sitting between them. CDR3 in amino acids: CASSSAGRLGVSNQPQHF. In DNA, the CDR3 is TGTGCCAGCAGCTCCGCCGGACGGCTTGGGGTGAGCAATCAGCCCCAGCATTTT. Based on the CDR3 plus reference TRBV7-9 and TRBJ1-5, the full variable domain is DTGVSQNPRHKITKRGQNVTFRCDPISEHNRLYWYRQTLGQGPEFLTYFQNEAQLEKSRLLSDRFSAERPKGSFSTLEIQRTEQGDSAMYLCASSSAGRLGVSNQPQHFGDGTRLSIL.

This clone was detected a few times. The chain links TRBV29-1 to TRBJ1-2; D is uncertain. V lost 4 bases and J lost 2, with 8 bases in between. The CDR3 has 12 residues. From germline, CDR1 is SQVTM and CDR2 ANQGSEA. CDR3 region: CSVVLGNYGYTF. As DNA, the CDR3 is TGCAGCGTTGTTCTTGGAAACTATGGCTACACCTTC.